This TCR beta chain was captured in a study of blood T cells in healthy people across ages. This clonotype was observed a handful of times. No fewer than 6.5 million PBMCs went into each sample. Alongside a J-beta primer mix, a sample-barcoded 5' primer served in a second PCR lasting roughly 7 to 11 cycles. TCRdb analysed the 5' RACE reads with MiXCR anew, one entry per CDR3 protein. The sample lists 1,500,000 or so distinct CDR3 sequences; 59% were seen once. Trimming took 0 bases from V and 4 from J, leaving 8 bases between them. Germline V gene lookup returns CDR1 SGHDT and CDR2 YYEEEE. The CDR3 covers 14 residues.

What was sequenced was blood. The TCR sequence derives from a young man in good health. The rearrangement uses TRBV5-6 and TRBJ2-1; D is ambiguous. DNA of the CDR3: TGTGCCAGCAGCTTGGCCCGCGATTACAATGAGCAGTTCTTC. Protein: CASSLARDYNEQFF.